The source of this TCR beta chain is a study of T and B cells in COVID-19 patients. Notes on the study in general: There were roughly 2,400 TCR clusters exclusive to the recovered cohort, around 32 with low generation probability. Patients with COVID-19 reportedly showed strongly skewed T cell receptor beta variable and joining gene usage.

TRB was amplified from about 260-540 ng of blood genomic DNA. Germline CDR1 and CDR2: SGHRS and YFSETQ. V gave up 0 bases and J gave up 2 bases, with 9 bases separating them. This CDR3 contains 14 residues. BIOMED2 TRB-A/B primer pools were used in multiplex TRB PCR. Via MiXCR, TCRdb re-called the multiplex PCR reads, giving one row per CDR3 protein. The sample includes 9,000 to 13,000 distinct CDR3 sequences, 30% of them seen just once. Remarks on this clonotype: Its antigen is still unknown.

This TCR came from a human donor with active COVID-19. Material for sequencing was blood. The V gene is TRBV5-1, the J gene TRBJ2-7, with D unresolved. The CDR3 DNA sequence: TGCGCCAGCAGCTTGGTTGTCAGCCCCTACGAGCAGTACTTC. Protein: CASSLVVSPYEQYF.